The next 26 T cell receptor beta chains were all read from a single sample in a study of control samples from healthy donors and cancer patients (dated by TCRdb to about 2020). Preparation of the library involved the immunoSEQ multiplex PCR assay. What TCRdb holds here is the immuneACCESS table cut down to in-frame rearrangements. Part of the clones is not present; checked against another copy, under half of the missing clones reflect an unresolved V gene, and the others are unexplained. Present in this sample are about 150,000 clones, approximately 96% of which were seen just once. The top ten hold about 5.2% of the sample. Sequencing was performed on blood. These receptors were collected from a man in his forties in good health.

The chain employs TRBV5-4 and TRBJ1-1; 9 positions agree with TRBD1. With 3 bases clipped from V and 5 bases from J, the junction kept 5 bases outside the gene matches. Per the germline V gene, CDR1 is SGHNT and CDR2 is YYREEE (reference sequence). The CDR3 has 14 residues. This CDR3 is CASSSQGAWTEAFF. CDR3 bases: TGTGCCAGCAGCTCACAGGGGGCCTGGACTGAAGCTTTCTTT. The complete variable domain, with remaining parts taken from reference TRBV5-4 and TRBJ1-1, reads ETGVTQSPTHLIKTRGQQVTLRCSSQSGHNTVSWYQQALGQGPQFIFQYYREEENGRGNFPPRFSGLQFPNYSSELNVNALELDDSALYLCASSSQGAWTEAFFGQGTRLTVV.

This sequence joins TRBV6-5 and TRBJ2-2, with D perhaps TRBD2 (5 bases). The V and J ends lost 8 bases and 1 base respectively, with 8 bases between them. CDR1 and CDR2 (germline): MNHEY, SVGAGI. The CDR3 is 13 amino acids. Written as DNA, the CDR3 is TGTGCCAGCCGGGATAGGAACACCGGGGAGCTGTTTTTT. Its protein product is CASRDRNTGELFF.

The genes are TRBV21-1 and TRBJ2-3; TRBD1, the table's D call, lacks a check against the DNA. TRBV21-1 is a pseudogene. The CDR3 runs to 14 residues. The CDR3 here is CASSNGTATDTQYF. The CDR3 DNA is TGTGCCAGCAGCAACGGGACAGCCACAGATACGCAGTATTTT.

The chain has TRBV10-3 and TRBJ1-2; the match to TRBD1 covers 7 bases. With 7 bases clipped from V and 8 bases from J, the junction kept 16 bases outside the gene matches. This CDR3 has 15 amino acids. From germline, CDR1 is ENHRY and CDR2 SYGVKD. In DNA, the CDR3 is TGTGCCATCACCCCGGGACAGTCTATGAGGTCCGGCTACACCTTC. It codes for CAITPGQSMRSGYTF.

A single count supports this clone. The chain has TRBV9 and TRBJ2-1; 10 bases map to TRBD2. This CDR3 has 14 amino acids. J was trimmed by 6 bases and V by 5 bases; bases with no gene match: 5. Germline-derived CDR1 and CDR2 are SGDLS and YYNGEE. The CDR3 DNA sequence: TGTGCCAGCAGTGGACTAGCGGAATCCAATGAGCAGTTCTTC. Protein: CASSGLAESNEQFF.

The DNA of the CDR3 is TGTGCCACCAAATATTTCGGGTTGAACACTGAAGCTTTCTTT. Translated, it gives CATKYFGLNTEAFF. The chain joins TRBV15 to TRBJ1-1; D not certain. The CDR3 is made up of 14 amino acids. The V gene lost 7 bases and the J gene lost 0 bases, with 12 bases spanning the gap. Germline-derived CDR1 and CDR2 are LNHNV and YYDKDF (reference sequence). Full variable domain (missing parts from reference TRBV15 and TRBJ1-1): DAMVIQNPRYQVTQFGKPVTLSCSQTLNHNVMYWYQQKSSQAPKLLFHYYDKDFNNEADTPDNFQSRRPNTSFCFLDIRSPGLGDTAMYLCATKYFGLNTEAFFGQGTRLTVV.

The chain joins TRBV7-6 to TRBJ2-1, with 10 bases identical to TRBD1. This CDR3 is 14 amino acids long. CDR1 SGHVS and CDR2 FNYEAQ come from the germline V gene. The junction had 6 bases not matched to a gene; V was cut back by 4 bases and J by 9 bases. The CDR3 sequence is CASSSGQGYGEQFF. DNA for the CDR3: TGTGCCAGCAGCTCGGGACAGGGGTATGGTGAGCAGTTCTTC.

The rearrangement uses TRBV7-9 and TRBJ1-2, with 8 bases aligning to TRBD1. Trimming took 3 bases from V and 3 from J; bases not matched to a gene: 12. This CDR3 is 17 amino acids long. CDR1 SEHNR and CDR2 FQNEAQ come from the germline V gene (reference sequence). The CDR3 reads CASSFREDRVRDYGYTF. In DNA, the CDR3 is TGTGCCAGCAGCTTCCGCGAGGACAGGGTGCGGGACTATGGCTACACCTTC.

The genes are TRBV30 and TRBJ2-3, with D maybe TRBD2 (7 bases). Germline assignment: CDR1 GTSNPN and CDR2 SVGIG (reference sequence). The CDR3 loop spans 11 amino acids. CDR3 nucleotide sequence: TGTGCAAAAAGGGGGGGAGATACGCAGTATTTT. Translating gives CAKRGGDTQYF.

This clone showed up just once. V usage is TRBV19 and J usage is TRBJ2-1, with D possibly TRBD2 on 5 matching bases. This CDR3 is 15 amino acids long. The V gene's germline CDR1 is LNHDA and CDR2 SQIVND (reference sequence). The V end was cut by 6 bases, the J end by 6 bases, with 18 bases between. The chain's CDR3 is CASRQGGGPGNEQFF. The CDR3 DNA reads as TGTGCCAGTAGACAAGGCGGAGGACCCGGCAATGAGCAGTTCTTC. Looking up the rest from reference TRBV19 and TRBJ2-1 gives the full variable domain: DGGITQSPKYLFRKEGQNVTLSCEQNLNHDAMYWYRQDPGQGLRLIYYSQIVNDFQKGDIAEGYSVSREKKESFPLTVTSAQKNPTAFYLCASRQGGGPGNEQFFGPGTRLTVL.

The rearrangement uses TRBV30 and TRBJ1-2, with 10 bases that match TRBD1. The V and J ends lost 7 bases and 4 bases, in that order; junction bases with no gene match: 12. Germline CDR1 reads GTSNPN; CDR2 reads SVGIG (reference sequence). The CDR3 has 15 amino acids. The CDR3 nucleotides read TGTGCCTCCTTCAGCCGGGACAGGGGTCTCTATGGCTACACCTTC. Protein: CASFSRDRGLYGYTF.

DNA of the CDR3: TGTGCCAGCTCACCACCAGGGGAGGGGGCAGATACGCAGTATTTT. This codes for CASSPPGEGADTQYF. The chain recombines TRBV18 with TRBJ2-3; D is possibly TRBD2 (7 bases). The CDR3 consists of 15 residues. Germline CDR1 is KGHSH and CDR2 is LQKENI. V was pared by 0 bases and J by 4 bases, with 11 bases between.

In its sample, this clone was seen once. The chain recombines TRBV30 with TRBJ1-1; 8 bases align to TRBD1. Germline V gene sequence: CDR1 GTSNPN, CDR2 SVGIG (reference sequence). CDR3 length: 12 amino acids. J was trimmed by 6 bases and V by 2 bases; bases with no gene match: 2. CDR3: CAWSPGGPEAFF. The CDR3 bases are TGTGCCTGGAGTCCAGGGGGCCCTGAAGCTTTCTTT.

The chain uses TRBV27 and TRBJ1-2, with D hard to call. CDR3 length equals 14 residues. Germline loops: CDR1 MNHEY, CDR2 SMNVEV (reference sequence). Trimming cost V 2 bases and J 2 bases, with 9 bases left between them. The CDR3 protein is CASSLAGTNYGYTF. CDR3 DNA sequence: TGTGCCAGCAGTTTAGCGGGCACGAACTATGGCTACACCTTC.

This clone was picked up one time. The J gene is TRBJ1-2, the V gene TRBV4-2; 8 bases are a match to TRBD1. CDR3 length: 15 amino acids. V was pared by 2 bases and J by 3 bases, with 5 bases of the junction left unmatched. Germline-derived CDR1 and CDR2 are LGHNA and YNFKEQ. CDR3 region: CASSQRAGGDYGYTF. In DNA, the CDR3 is TGTGCCAGCAGCCAACGTGCAGGGGGCGACTATGGCTACACCTTC.

In its sample, this clone was seen once. The CDR3 DNA is TGTGCCAGCAGCCCCAAAAATGAGCAGTTCTTC. Its protein product is CASSPKNEQFF. The chain is built from TRBV7-9 and TRBJ2-1; D is unresolved. The length of the CDR3 is 11 residues. V lost 5 bases and J lost 7, with 6 bases in between. Germline CDR1 is SEHNR and CDR2 is FQNEAQ (reference sequence).

CDR3 bases: TGTGCCAGTAGTACGGGGGGGGTGTATGGTTCACCCCTCCACTTT. It yields the protein CASSTGGVYGSPLHF. The rearrangement joins TRBV19 to TRBJ1-6; tentatively, D is TRBD1 (5 bases). Trimming removed 4 bases from V and 9 bases from J, with 16 bases in between. CDR1 and CDR2 from the germline V gene are LNHDA and SQIVND (reference sequence). The CDR3 spans 15 residues.

The CDR3 DNA is TGTGCCAGCAGCTTTGGCGGGGGGTCCCGAGGAGAGACCCAGTACTTC. It yields the protein CASSFGGGSRGETQYF. The chain employs TRBV7-2 and TRBJ2-5; TRBD2 matches 8 bases. Germline V gene lookup returns CDR1 SGHTA and CDR2 FQGNSA. This CDR3 is 16 amino acids long. The V gene end was trimmed by 3 bases and the J gene end by 4 bases; junction bases not matched to a gene: 10.

The chain combines TRBV6-2 or TRBV6-3 with TRBJ1-6; D gene uncertain. From germline, CDR1 is MNHEY and CDR2 SVGEGT. CDR3 size: 15 residues. V lost 3 bases and J 7 bases, leaving 13 bases between the germline ends. CDR3 DNA: TGTGCCAGCAGTTATCTCGGCCCTGTAAATTCACCCCTCCACTTT. It specifies CASSYLGPVNSPLHF.

This sequence joins TRBV12-5 and TRBJ2-1; 8 bases align to TRBD1. This CDR3 has 17 residues. CDR1 and CDR2 (germline): LGHNT, FRNRAP. J lost 7 bases, V lost 2 bases, and 13 bases had no gene match. The CDR3, as DNA: TGTGCTAGTGGTTTGAGTATCCCGGGACAGGTCGTTAATGAGCAGTTCTTC. Translating gives CASGLSIPGQVVNEQFF.

The CDR3 region is CASSYGRGNSPLHF. The CDR3 DNA sequence: TGTGCCAGCAGTTACGGACGGGGTAATTCACCCCTCCACTTT. The V gene is TRBV6-5, the J gene TRBJ1-6; no definite D call. The CDR3 runs to 14 residues. The V gene's germline CDR1 is MNHEY and CDR2 SVGAGI. The V and J ends lost 2 bases and 6 bases respectively, with 8 bases between them.

This sequence joins TRBV19 and TRBJ1-1; a weak D match, TRBD1 (5 bases). The germline V and J ends were trimmed by 6 bases and 0 bases, with 17 bases remaining between them. The CDR3 is 16 amino acids. Germline assignment: CDR1 LNHDA and CDR2 SQIVND (reference sequence). CDR3 DNA: TGTGCCAGTAGCACCGGGGGACGCGGAATGAACACTGAAGCTTTCTTT. It translates to CASSTGGRGMNTEAFF.

The CDR3 sequence: CSVARPGYEQYF. CDR3 in DNA: TGCAGCGTTGCCCGCCCCGGCTACGAGCAGTACTTC. V usage is TRBV29-1 and J usage is TRBJ2-7; D gene uncertain. Trimming removed 4 bases at V and 3 bases at J, with 10 bases between. In germline, CDR1 is SQVTM, CDR2 ANQGSEA. This CDR3 is built from 12 residues.

This clone is a singleton in its sample. The gene calls are TRBV6-5 and TRBJ1-5, with TRBD1 as a possible D gene (5 bases). The V gene's germline CDR1 is MNHEY and CDR2 SVGAGI. There are 15 residues in the CDR3. Trimming took 0 bases from V and 2 from J, leaving 8 bases between them. CDR3 DNA: TGTGCCAGCAGTTACTCCGGCAGGGGCAATCAGCCCCAGCATTTT. Translating gives CASSYSGRGNQPQHF.

The chain combines TRBV6-5 with TRBJ1-1, with TRBD1 as a possible D gene (5 bases). Trimming pared 6 bases from V and 4 bases from J, leaving 15 bases between. Germline CDR1 reads MNHEY; CDR2 reads SVGAGI. The CDR3 extends over 14 amino acids. The DNA of the CDR3 is TGTGCCAGCAGCCCAAGGGGAGGAGGCACTGAAGCTTTCTTT. This gives the protein CASSPRGGGTEAFF.

The rearrangement joins TRBV5-1 to TRBJ2-7, with D possibly TRBD1 on 5 matching bases. The germline gives CDR1 SGHRS, CDR2 YFSETQ. V lost 0 bases and J lost 3, with 10 bases in between. This CDR3 contains 14 residues. CDR3 protein: CASSLALGDYEQYF. Here the CDR3 DNA reads TGCGCCAGCAGCTTGGCTTTAGGGGACTACGAGCAGTACTTC.